A single sample gave rise to the 27 T cell receptor beta chains below, sequenced in a study of sequential checkpoint blockade in melanoma. Treatment of the sample: randomized to nivolumab then ipilimumab (arm A) or the reverse (arm B). Generated by immunoSEQ multiplex PCR, the TCRdb table keeps only in-frame clones and is missing some. The sample lists around 8,000 clones, 50% to 70% occurring once. The sequencing here drew on CD8+ T cells sorted from blood (inferred from file names), taken from a patient given nivolumab and ipilimumab in sequence. The source is a human patient with melanoma. Some clones in this sample may be carry-over from other donors' samples.

The chain links TRBV7-8 to TRBJ1-5, with no clear D. CDR1 is SGHVS and CDR2 is FQNEAQ in the germline V gene. V was shortened by 1 base and J by 1 base, with 8 bases between the two germline ends. The CDR3 covers 15 residues. The chain's CDR3 is CASSLGLGSNQPQHF. The DNA for the CDR3 is TGTGCCAGCAGCTTAGGGCTGGGCAGCAATCAGCCCCAGCATTTT.

This clone occurred a few times. This chain links TRBV7-9 with TRBJ1-5, with D possibly being TRBD1 (5 bases). V was clipped by 3 bases and J by 4 bases, with 7 bases between them. Looked up from germline, CDR1 is SEHNR and CDR2 is FQNEAQ (reference sequence). The CDR3 runs to 13 residues. CDR3 residues: CASSFQGNQPQHF. The CDR3 DNA follows: TGTGCCAGCAGCTTCCAGGGTAATCAGCCCCAGCATTTT. The variable domain in full, completed from reference TRBV7-9 and TRBJ1-5, reads DTGVSQNPRHKITKRGQNVTFRCDPISEHNRLYWYRQTLGQGPEFLTYFQNEAQLEKSRLLSDRFSAERPKGSFSTLEIQRTEQGDSAMYLCASSFQGNQPQHFGDGTRLSIL.

The chain employs TRBV30 and TRBJ1-1; D unclear. Trimming stripped 0 bases from V and 0 bases from J, with 5 bases between. Germline CDR1 is GTSNPN and CDR2 is SVGIG (reference sequence). The length of the CDR3 is 13 residues. The CDR3 sequence is CAWSVTVNTEAFF. DNA for the CDR3: TGTGCCTGGAGTGTAACGGTGAACACTGAAGCTTTCTTT. Supplemented by reference TRBV30 and TRBJ1-1, the full variable domain reads SQTIHQWPATLVQPVGSPLSLECTVEGTSNPNLYWYRQAAGRGLQLLFYSVGIGQISSEVPQNLSASRPQDRQFILSSKKLLLSDSGFYLCAWSVTVNTEAFFGQGTRLTVV.

In this sample, this clone turned up once. The V gene is TRBV13, the J gene TRBJ2-5, with TRBD1 matching 10 bases. The closer fit of TRBJ2-7 to the DNA end suggests the J call may be wrong. The CDR3 sequence is 13 residues long. Germline assignment: CDR1 PRHDT and CDR2 FYEKMQ (reference sequence). The CDR3 protein is CASRGTGVYEQYF. CDR3 DNA sequence: TGTGCCAGCAGAGGGACAGGGGTCTACGAGCAGTACTTC.

This clone has just a few counts. The CDR3 DNA reads as TGTGCCAGCAGTTTAGGTTTCGGTGAGCAGTACTTC. Translating it yields CASSLGFGEQYF. The rearrangement joins TRBV27 to TRBJ2-7; D is undetermined. The germline V gene has CDR1 MNHEY and CDR2 SMNVEV (reference sequence). V was cut by 2 bases and J by 7 bases, with 9 bases left in between. The CDR3 extends over 12 amino acids.

The chain recombines TRBV29-1 with TRBJ2-7; D ambiguous. Germline V lookup: CDR1 SQVTM, CDR2 ANQGSEA. V was shortened by 4 bases and J by 0 bases, with 4 bases between the two germline ends. CDR3 length: 11 residues. The CDR3 here is CSVGGSYEQYF. The CDR3 region has the DNA TGCAGCGTTGGCGGCTCCTACGAGCAGTACTTC.

V usage is TRBV7-9 and J usage is TRBJ1-2, with 9 nucleotides matching TRBD1. CDR3 length: 17 amino acids. From germline, CDR1 is SEHNR and CDR2 FQNEAQ (reference sequence). V dropped 2 bases and J dropped 6; count of bases not matched to a gene: 13. CDR3 amino acids: CASSLPRGQGRENGYTF. The CDR3 DNA is TGTGCCAGCAGCTTACCCCGAGGACAGGGGAGGGAGAATGGCTACACCTTC.

The genes are TRBV27 and TRBJ1-2, with D perhaps TRBD1 (6 bases). Germline-derived CDR1 and CDR2 are MNHEY and SMNVEV (reference sequence). Trimming pared 4 bases from V and 3 bases from J, leaving 12 bases between. This CDR3 is built from 14 residues. The CDR3 DNA reads TGTGCCAGCAGTTCACAGGGCCTAGACTATGGCTACACCTTC. This translates into CASSSQGLDYGYTF.

This clone was counted a few times. The gene calls are TRBV6-5 and TRBJ1-5; TRBD1 might be the D (5 bases). Germline loops: CDR1 MNHEY, CDR2 SVGAGI. The CDR3 is made up of 15 amino acids. Trimming took 7 bases from V and 3 from J, leaving 16 bases between them. The CDR3 here is CASTPWGLDNQPQHF. Here the CDR3 DNA reads TGTGCCAGCACTCCGTGGGGCCTCGACAATCAGCCCCAGCATTTT.

V and J are TRBV7-9 and TRBJ2-7; a possible D gene is TRBD1 (6 bases). Germline CDR1 SEHNR, CDR2 FQNEAQ (reference sequence). The V end was cut by 2 bases, the J end by 4 bases, with 15 bases between. The CDR3 consists of 15 residues. The chain's CDR3 is CASSLFRTENYEQYF. In DNA form, the CDR3 reads TGTGCCAGCAGCTTATTCAGGACAGAGAATTACGAGCAGTACTTC.

This rearrangement joins TRBV6-5 to TRBJ2-2; D not resolved. V shed 2 bases and J shed 4 bases, with 11 bases lying between them. This CDR3 contains 15 residues. CDR1 and CDR2 (germline): MNHEY, SVGAGI. The CDR3 DNA follows: TGTGCCAGCAGTTACGGGTCGGGTGGCACCGGGGAGCTGTTTTTT. It is translated as CASSYGSGGTGELFF.

This clone was seen only once. The V and J genes are TRBV7-2 and TRBJ1-2, with TRBD1 identical over 9 bases. This CDR3 region has 15 residues. Trimming took 2 bases from V and 1 from J; bases not matched to a gene: 2. Germline V CDR1 and CDR2: SGHTA, FQGNSA. The CDR3 sequence: CASSLKGQGNYGYTF. CDR3 sequence (DNA): TGTGCCAGCAGCTTAAAGGGACAGGGTAACTATGGCTACACCTTC.

This clone was counted a few times. A far larger clone is only one base removed, so a read error is likely. This chain connects TRBV28 to TRBJ1-1; D ambiguous. Germline V CDR1 and CDR2: MDHEN, SYDVKM. The CDR3 totals 15 residues. Trimming took off 3 bases at V and 4 bases at J, with 15 bases between the two ends. The CDR3 loop reads CASSLEALAATEAFF. The CDR3 DNA reads TGTGCCAGCAGTTTGGAGGCCCTCGCGGCCACTGAAGCTTTCTTT.

In nucleotides, the CDR3 is TGTGCCAGCAGCGTAACAGGGTGGCGCGAGCAGTACTTC. This codes for CASSVTGWREQYF. The rearrangement links TRBV7-6 to TRBJ2-7; D is perhaps TRBD1 (6 bases). Germline V CDR1 and CDR2: SGHVS, FNYEAQ. This CDR3 has 13 amino acids. The germline V and J ends were trimmed by 5 bases and 6 bases, with 14 bases remaining between them.

V is TRBV28 and J is TRBJ1-1; 9 bases fit TRBD1. CDR1 is MDHEN and CDR2 is SYDVKM in the germline V gene. CDR3 length equals 15 residues. Trimming cost V 0 bases and J 7 bases; bases outside gene matches: 6. The DNA for the CDR3 is TGTGCCAGCAGTTTATGGAGGGACAGGGACTTTGAAGCTTTCTTT. Amino acids: CASSLWRDRDFEAFF. The whole variable domain, filled in from reference TRBV28 and TRBJ1-1, reads DVKVTQSSRYLVKRTGEKVFLECVQDMDHENMFWYRQDPGLGLRLIYFSYDVKMKEKGDIPEGYSVSREKKERFSLILESASTNQTSMYLCASSLWRDRDFEAFFGQGTRLTVV.

This clone has a single count. The V and J genes are TRBV25-1 and TRBJ1-2; D not resolved. From germline, CDR1 is MGHDK and CDR2 SYGVNS. V gave up 0 bases and J gave up 5 bases, with 4 bases separating them. This CDR3 has 12 residues. The CDR3 protein is CASSEYRYGYTF. CDR3 bases: TGTGCCAGCAGTGAATACAGATATGGCTACACCTTC.

V gene TRBV9 combines with J gene TRBJ2-7; D is ambiguous. The V end was cut by 3 bases, the J end by 2 bases, with 12 bases between. Germline V lookup: CDR1 SGDLS, CDR2 YYNGEE. CDR3 length: 14 residues. CDR3 nucleotide sequence: TGTGCCAGCAGCGACGAGAGTGCCCCCTACGAGCAGTACTTC. It is translated as CASSDESAPYEQYF.

The chain links TRBV4-3 to TRBJ1-1; 8 bases agree with TRBD1. The CDR3 is 15 residues long. Per germline, CDR1 LGHNA and CDR2 YSLEER. V shed 3 bases and J 10 bases; nucleotides not matched to a gene: 13. CDR3 sequence: CASSHLSFGQGRAFF. In DNA form, the CDR3 reads TGCGCCAGCAGCCACTTAAGCTTCGGACAGGGCCGAGCTTTCTTT.

This chain links TRBV27 with TRBJ1-6; 8 bases agree with TRBD1. CDR1 and CDR2 from the germline V gene are MNHEY and SMNVEV (reference sequence). V dropped 7 bases and J dropped 0; count of bases not matched to a gene: 11. This CDR3 has 18 residues. Written as DNA, the CDR3 is TGTGCCAGCACCCCAAGTGGACAGGGATCCTCCTATAATTCACCCCTCCACTTT. Translating it yields CASTPSGQGSSYNSPLHF.

The gene calls are TRBV7-9 and TRBJ1-5; 11 bases line up with TRBD1. The CDR3 is made up of 15 amino acids. Germline lookup yields CDR1 SEHNR and CDR2 FQNEAQ (reference sequence). J gave up 4 bases and V 3 bases, and 2 bases lay outside the gene matches. The CDR3 DNA reads TGTGCCAGCAGCTTGGACAGGGGGCCGAATCAGCCCCAGCATTTT. As protein: CASSLDRGPNQPQHF.

The gene calls are TRBV28 and TRBJ2-5; maybe TRBD2 (6 bases). V was pared by 5 bases and J by 2 bases, with 15 bases between. The CDR3 has 15 amino acids. CDR1 and CDR2 from the germline V gene are MDHEN and SYDVKM. CDR3 nucleotide sequence: TGTGCCAGCAGTCCCCCGGAGGGGTATCAAGAGACCCAGTACTTC. It codes for CASSPPEGYQETQYF.

The chain uses TRBV6-6 and TRBJ1-5, with 9 nucleotides matching TRBD1. The germline gives CDR1 MNHNY, CDR2 SVGAGI (reference sequence). V lost 5 bases to trimming and J lost 0 bases; unmatched junction nucleotides: 2. The CDR3 loop spans 15 amino acids. Here the CDR3 DNA reads TGTGCCAGCAGTCCGACAGGGGGTAGCAATCAGCCCCAGCATTTT. It yields the protein CASSPTGGSNQPQHF.

The chain recombines TRBV4-3 with TRBJ2-7; TRBD2 matches at 12 bases. CDR1 and CDR2 (germline): LGHNA, YSLEER. Unmatched junction bases numbered 2, after V lost 1 base and J lost 4 bases. This CDR3 is 15 amino acids long. The CDR3 DNA reads TGCGCCAGCAGCCAAGTACTAGCGGGGGGATACGAGCAGTACTTC. Protein: CASSQVLAGGYEQYF.

For the CDR3, the DNA is TGTGCCATCAGTGACAGGGGACCCTACGAGCAGTACTTC. This codes for CAISDRGPYEQYF. J is TRBJ2-7 and V is TRBV10-3, with D possibly being TRBD1 (6 bases). CDR3 length equals 13 residues. CDR1 is ENHRY, CDR2 SYGVKD, per germline. With 3 bases removed from V and 2 bases from J, the gap between germline ends came to 8 bases.

Only a few counts were recorded for this clone. The chain links TRBV4-2 to TRBJ1-1; D is undetermined. This CDR3 comprises 12 residues. CDR1 and CDR2 (germline): LGHNA, YNFKEQ. Trimming shortened V by 10 bases and J by 1 base, and 10 bases separated the two germline ends. The CDR3 sequence is CATRTGNTEAFF. CDR3 in DNA: TGTGCCACCCGAACGGGGAACACTGAAGCTTTCTTT.

The V call is TRBV10-3, the J call TRBJ2-7, with 7 positions matching TRBD2. Germline CDR1 ENHRY, CDR2 SYGVKD. V was clipped by 8 bases and J by 4 bases; unmatched bases: 17. The CDR3 sequence is 16 residues long. The CDR3 sequence: CAIGGSGAGETYEQYF. The DNA of the CDR3 is TGTGCCATCGGGGGATCCGGGGCGGGGGAAACGTACGAGCAGTACTTC.

V and J are TRBV15 and TRBJ1-6; D is perhaps TRBD1 (5 bases). The CDR3 consists of 16 residues. The V gene's germline CDR1 is LNHNV and CDR2 YYDKDF (reference sequence). Trimming cost V 3 bases and J 0 bases, with 9 bases left between them. CDR3 protein: CATSRDTSSYNSPLHF. The DNA of the CDR3 is TGTGCCACCAGCAGGGACACGAGCTCCTATAATTCACCCCTCCACTTT.